The following is a T cell receptor (beta chain) sequence with its context. Its target is not known. CDR3 length: 15 residues. Trimming took off 0 bases at V and 0 bases at J, with 6 bases between the two ends. From germline, CDR1 is SGHRS and CDR2 YFSETQ. The sample comes from a study of T cell responses to AZD1222 COVID-19 vaccine. Findings and caveats of the study: At 160-218 and 743-854, vaccine-associated CD4 TCRs were dominant, and they spanned spike.

Clones were sequenced by immunoSEQ multiplex PCR, and TCRdb holds only the in-frame ones, with some missing. The table lists about 120,000 clones, approximately 83% of them singletons. The chain uses TRBV5-1 and TRBJ1-4; D is unclear. This specimen was peripheral blood, taken on day 0 of AZD1222 vaccination. The receptor comes from an adult in good health. The CDR3 DNA reads as TGCGCCAGCAGCTTGGATCCAGCAACTAATGAAAAACTGTTTTTT. As protein: CASSLDPATNEKLFF. Based on the CDR3 plus reference TRBV5-1 and TRBJ1-4, the full variable domain is KAGVTQTPRYLIKTRGQQVTLSCSPISGHRSVSWYQQTPGQGLQFLFEYFSETQRNKGNFPGRFSGRQFSNSRSEMNVSTLELGDSALYLCASSLDPATNEKLFFGSGTQLSVL.